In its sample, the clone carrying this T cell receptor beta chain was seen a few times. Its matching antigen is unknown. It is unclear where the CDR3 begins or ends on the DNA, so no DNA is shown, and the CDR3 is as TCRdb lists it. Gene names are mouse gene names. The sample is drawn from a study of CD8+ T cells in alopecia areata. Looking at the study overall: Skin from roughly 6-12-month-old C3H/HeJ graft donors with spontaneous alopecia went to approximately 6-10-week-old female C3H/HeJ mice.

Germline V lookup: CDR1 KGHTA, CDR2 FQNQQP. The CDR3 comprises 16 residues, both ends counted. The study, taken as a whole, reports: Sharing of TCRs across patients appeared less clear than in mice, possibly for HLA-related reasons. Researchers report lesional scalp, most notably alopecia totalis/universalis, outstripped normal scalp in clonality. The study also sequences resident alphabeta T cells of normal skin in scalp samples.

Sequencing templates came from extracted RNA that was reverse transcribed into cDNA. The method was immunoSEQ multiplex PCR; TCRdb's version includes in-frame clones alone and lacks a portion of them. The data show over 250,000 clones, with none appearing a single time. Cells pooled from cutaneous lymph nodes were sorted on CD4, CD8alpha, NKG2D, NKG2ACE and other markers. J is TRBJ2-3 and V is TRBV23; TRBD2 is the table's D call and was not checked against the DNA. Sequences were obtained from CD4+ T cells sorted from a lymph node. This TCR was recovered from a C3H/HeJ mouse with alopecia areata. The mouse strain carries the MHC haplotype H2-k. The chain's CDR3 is CAPAVNTGGGAETLYF.